This T cell receptor beta chain was obtained from a study of T cell repertoires in cytomegalovirus infection. Across the study: CMV infection plus the matching HLA type was flagged by public TCR beta signatures.

This clonotype was observed at least ten times. As yet, its antigen is unknown. An end of the junction differs from the germline gene, which may be a read error. In TCRdb, the reads were re-called with MiXCR into one record per CDR3 protein. Among 250,000 or so distinct CDR3 sequences listed, roughly an eighth were seen once. This CDR3 comprises 13 residues. Looked up from germline, CDR1 is LNHDA and CDR2 is SQIVND (reference sequence). General study points: Cumulative public TCR beta family frequency identified carriers of CMV plus the relevant HLA. CMV-specific TCR beta clonotypes restricted by HLA-C were the ones dominating the ex vivo response.

This sequence was found in a human donor in good health (CMV status not recorded). Some clones in this sample may be carry-over from other donors' samples. This sequence joins TRBV19 and TRBJ2-7, with D perhaps matching TRBD1 or TRBD2 (6 bases each). Sequencing used PBMCs. The DNA of the CDR3 is TGTGCCAGTGCGGGACACTCCTCCAACGAGCAGTACTTC. This sequence encodes CASAGHSSNEQYF.